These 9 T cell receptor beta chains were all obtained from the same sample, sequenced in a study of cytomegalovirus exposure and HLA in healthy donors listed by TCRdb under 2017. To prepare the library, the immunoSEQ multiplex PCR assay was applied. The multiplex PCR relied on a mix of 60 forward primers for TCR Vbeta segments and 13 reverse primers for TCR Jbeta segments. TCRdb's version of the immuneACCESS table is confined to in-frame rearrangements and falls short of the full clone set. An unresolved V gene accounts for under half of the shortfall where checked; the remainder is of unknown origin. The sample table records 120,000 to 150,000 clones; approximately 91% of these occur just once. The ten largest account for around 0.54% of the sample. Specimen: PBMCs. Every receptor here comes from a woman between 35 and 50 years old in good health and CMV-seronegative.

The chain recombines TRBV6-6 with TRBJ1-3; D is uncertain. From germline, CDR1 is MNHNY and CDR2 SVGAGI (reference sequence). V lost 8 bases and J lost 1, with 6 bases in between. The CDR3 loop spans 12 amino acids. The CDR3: CASSPSGNTIYF. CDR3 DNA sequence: TGTGCCAGCTCCCCGTCTGGAAACACCATATATTTT.

The CDR3 coding sequence is TGTGCCAGCTCACTGGGACTGGGTGTCTCGGAGACCCAGTACTTC. This gives the protein CASSLGLGVSETQYF. The chain combines TRBV18 with TRBJ2-5, with D perhaps TRBD2 (6 bases). V lost 4 bases to trimming and J lost 5 bases, with 17 bases between them. CDR1 and CDR2 (germline): KGHSH, LQKENI. The CDR3 has 15 amino acids.

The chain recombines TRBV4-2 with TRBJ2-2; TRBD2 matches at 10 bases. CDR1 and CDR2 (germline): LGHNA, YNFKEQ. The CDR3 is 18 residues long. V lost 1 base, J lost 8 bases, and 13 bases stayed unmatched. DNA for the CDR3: TGTGCCAGCAGCCAAGGCATCGCGGTAGCGGGAGGTTTGGGGGAGCTGTTTTTT. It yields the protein CASSQGIAVAGGLGELFF.

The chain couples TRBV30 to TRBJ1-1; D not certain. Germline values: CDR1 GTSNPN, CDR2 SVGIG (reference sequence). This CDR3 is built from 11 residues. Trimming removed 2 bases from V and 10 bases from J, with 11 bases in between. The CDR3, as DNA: TGTGCCTGGAGTTCGGCGGTGGGAGCTTTCTTT. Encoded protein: CAWSSAVGAFF. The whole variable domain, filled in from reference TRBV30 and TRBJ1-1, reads SQTIHQWPATLVQPVGSPLSLECTVEGTSNPNLYWYRQAAGRGLQLLFYSVGIGQISSEVPQNLSASRPQDRQFILSSKKLLLSDSGFYLCAWSSAVGAFFGQGTRLTVV.

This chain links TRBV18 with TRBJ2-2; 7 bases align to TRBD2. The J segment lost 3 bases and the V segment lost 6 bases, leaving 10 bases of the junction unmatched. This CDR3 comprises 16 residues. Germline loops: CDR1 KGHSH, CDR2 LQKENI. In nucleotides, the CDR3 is TGTGCCAGCTCCCCTGCCCTAGCGGCTCACACCGGGGAGCTGTTTTTT. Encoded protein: CASSPALAAHTGELFF.

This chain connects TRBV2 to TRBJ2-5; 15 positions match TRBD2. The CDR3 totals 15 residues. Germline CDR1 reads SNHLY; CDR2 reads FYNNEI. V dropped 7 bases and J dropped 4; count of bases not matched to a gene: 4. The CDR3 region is CASIGLAGGPETQYF. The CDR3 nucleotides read TGTGCCAGCATAGGACTAGCGGGAGGGCCAGAGACCCAGTACTTC.

Here the CDR3 reads CASSLGSSGSGQFF. Written as DNA, the CDR3 is TGTGCCAGCAGCTTAGGGTCTAGCGGGAGTGGGCAGTTCTTC. The chain has TRBV11-2 and TRBJ2-1; 10 nucleotides line up with TRBD2. This CDR3 has 14 amino acids. The germline V gene has CDR1 SGHAT and CDR2 FQNNGV. V was pared by 1 base and J by 12 bases, with 6 bases of the junction left unmatched.

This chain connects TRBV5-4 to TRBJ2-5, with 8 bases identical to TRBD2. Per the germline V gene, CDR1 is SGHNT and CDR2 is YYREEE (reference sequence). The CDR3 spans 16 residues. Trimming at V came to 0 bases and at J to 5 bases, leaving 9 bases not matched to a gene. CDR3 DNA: TGTGCCAGCAGCTTGGTTCCAGCGGGAGTGTGGGAGACCCAGTACTTC. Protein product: CASSLVPAGVWETQYF.

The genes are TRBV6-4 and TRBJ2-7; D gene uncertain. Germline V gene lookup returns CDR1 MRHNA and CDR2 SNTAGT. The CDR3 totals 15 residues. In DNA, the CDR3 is TGTGCGACCCGTCACTCGTGGGCAGTCAAATACGAGCAGTACTTC. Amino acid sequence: CATRHSWAVKYEQYF.